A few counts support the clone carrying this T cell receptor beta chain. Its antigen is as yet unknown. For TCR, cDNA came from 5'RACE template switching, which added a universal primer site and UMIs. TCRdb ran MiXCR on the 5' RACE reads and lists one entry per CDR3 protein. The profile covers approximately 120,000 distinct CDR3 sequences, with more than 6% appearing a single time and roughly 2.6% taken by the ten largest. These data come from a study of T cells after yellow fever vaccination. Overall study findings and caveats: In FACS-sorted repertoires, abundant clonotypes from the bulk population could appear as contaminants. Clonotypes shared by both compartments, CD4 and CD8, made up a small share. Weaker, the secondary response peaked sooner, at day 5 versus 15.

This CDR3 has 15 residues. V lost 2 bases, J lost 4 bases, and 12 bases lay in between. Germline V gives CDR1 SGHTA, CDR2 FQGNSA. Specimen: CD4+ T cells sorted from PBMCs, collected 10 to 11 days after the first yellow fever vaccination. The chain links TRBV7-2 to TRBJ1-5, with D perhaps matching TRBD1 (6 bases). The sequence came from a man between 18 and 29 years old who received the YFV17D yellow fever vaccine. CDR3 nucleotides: TGTGCCAGCAGCTTATTGGCAGGGGCTAATCAGCCCCAGCATTTT. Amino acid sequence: CASSLLAGANQPQHF.